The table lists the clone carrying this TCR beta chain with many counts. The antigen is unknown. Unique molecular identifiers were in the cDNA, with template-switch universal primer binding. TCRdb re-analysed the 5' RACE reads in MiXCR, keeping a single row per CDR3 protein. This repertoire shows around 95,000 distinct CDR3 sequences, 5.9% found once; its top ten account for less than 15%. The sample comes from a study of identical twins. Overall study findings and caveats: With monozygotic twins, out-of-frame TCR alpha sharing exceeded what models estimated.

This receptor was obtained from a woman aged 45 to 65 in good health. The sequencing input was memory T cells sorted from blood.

DNA of the CDR3: TGCGCCAGCAGCCAAGACCGACAGGGGGACGGGGAGCTGTTTTTT. It translates to CASSQDRQGDGELFF. The J gene is TRBJ2-2, the V gene TRBV4-1; 9 bases map to TRBD1. Trimming cost V 0 bases and J 7 bases; bases outside gene matches: 3. The CDR3 has 15 amino acids. Per germline, CDR1 MGHRA and CDR2 YSYEKL.